The 10 T cell receptor beta chains presented below share a single source sample, sequenced in a study of T cell repertoires in cytomegalovirus infection. TCRdb processed the reads anew with MiXCR; each CDR3 protein has one entry. The table has about 250,000 distinct CDR3 sequences, approximately 13% seen once; the top ten hold 1.5% to 2%. Input material: PBMCs. These receptors were obtained from a human donor in good health (CMV status not recorded). Some clones in this sample may be carry-over from other donors' samples.

This clonotype was counted many times. The V and J genes are TRBV28 and TRBJ1-1; 8 nucleotides line up with TRBD1. Germline V gene data show CDR1 as MDHEN and CDR2 as SYDVKM. The CDR3 sequence is 14 residues long. V was pared by 7 bases and J by 1 base, with 5 bases of the junction left unmatched. The CDR3 reads CASTGTGRNTEAFF. Here the CDR3 DNA reads TGTGCCAGCACCGGGACAGGTAGGAACACTGAAGCTTTCTTT.

This clonotype was seen many times. The chain uses TRBV6-2 or TRBV6-3 and TRBJ1-5; D unclear. Deletions cut 7 bases from V and 7 bases from J, with 17 bases between. This CDR3 is 14 amino acids long. Germline lookup yields CDR1 MNHEY and CDR2 SVGEGT. The CDR3 region has the DNA TGTGCCAGCATGGAAGCAAGCACTTGGCAGCCCCAGCATTTT. Protein product: CASMEASTWQPQHF.

This clonotype was seen ten or more times. The rearrangement uses TRBV7-2 and TRBJ2-3; D gene uncertain. The CDR3 contains 14 residues. Looked up from germline, CDR1 is SGHTA and CDR2 is FQGNSA. V lost 4 bases and J lost 4, with 12 bases in between. The CDR3: CASSSERPPDTQYF. DNA of the CDR3: TGTGCCAGCAGCTCCGAACGGCCACCAGATACGCAGTATTTT.

This clonotype has just a few counts. The rearrangement links TRBV7-3 to TRBJ2-5; D gene unclear. The germline V and J ends were trimmed by 5 bases and 5 bases, with 12 bases remaining between them. CDR1 and CDR2 from the germline V gene are SGHTA and FQGTGA. This CDR3 spans 13 amino acids. This chain's CDR3 is CASSVDPRETQYF. The CDR3 region has the DNA TGTGCCAGCAGCGTCGACCCCAGGGAGACCCAGTACTTC.

This clonotype has a count of ten or more. The rearrangement uses TRBV7-2 and TRBJ1-5; weak D call: TRBD1 (5 bases). The germline V gene encodes CDR1 SGHTA and CDR2 FQGNSA. The CDR3 is 15 amino acids. The V and J ends lost 2 bases and 2 bases respectively, with 10 bases between them. Here the CDR3 DNA reads TGTGCCAGCAGCTTATGGGGGAATGGCAATCAGCCCCAGCATTTT. This encodes CASSLWGNGNQPQHF.

The genes are TRBV28 and TRBJ1-5; TRBD1 aligns across 7 bases. CDR1 is MDHEN and CDR2 is SYDVKM in the germline V gene. This CDR3 has 15 residues. V dropped 5 bases and J dropped 5; count of bases not matched to a gene: 9. CDR3 loop: CASSPQGVGDQPQHF. Here the CDR3 DNA reads TGTGCCAGCAGTCCCCAGGGGGTGGGGGATCAGCCCCAGCATTTT.

The table lists this clonotype with many counts. This chain links TRBV12-3 or TRBV12-4 with TRBJ2-2; D may match TRBD1 or TRBD2 (5 bases each). Trimming stripped 7 bases from V and 2 bases from J, with 11 bases between. The CDR3 extends over 14 amino acids. DNA of the CDR3: TGTGCCAGCACCCTGGGGGTAAACACCGGGGAGCTGTTTTTT. This codes for CASTLGVNTGELFF.

Ten or more counts support this clonotype. Here the CDR3 DNA reads TGTGCCAGCAGTCCTGTATTAGATCCGGGACTAGCGGGATCCTACGAGCAGTACTTC. This gives the protein CASSPVLDPGLAGSYEQYF. The V and J genes are TRBV28 and TRBJ2-7; TRBD2 aligns across 13 bases. Germline V gene data show CDR1 as MDHEN and CDR2 as SYDVKM. The ends lost 5 bases at V and 1 base at J; junction bases unmatched: 14. The CDR3 has 19 amino acids. The full variable domain, with the rest looked up from reference TRBV28 and TRBJ2-7, is DVKVTQSSRYLVKRTGEKVFLECVQDMDHENMFWYRQDPGLGLRLIYFSYDVKMKEKGDIPEGYSVSREKKERFSLILESASTNQTSMYLCASSPVLDPGLAGSYEQYFGPGTRLTVT.

This clonotype was counted ten times or more. The gene calls are TRBV7-2 and TRBJ1-5; 8 bases map to TRBD1. Germline CDR1 is SGHTA and CDR2 is FQGNSA. J was trimmed by 3 bases and V by 4 bases; bases with no gene match: 8. The CDR3 spans 16 residues. DNA of the CDR3: TGTGCCAGCAGCTCCCCGACAGGGGTTGACAATCAGCCCCAGCATTTT. Amino acids: CASSSPTGVDNQPQHF. Combining the CDR3 with reference TRBV7-2 and TRBJ1-5 gives the whole variable domain GAGVSQSPSNKVTEKGKDVELRCDPISGHTALYWYRQSLGQGLEFLIYFQGNSAPDKSGLPSDRFSAERTGGSVSTLTIQRTQQEDSAVYLCASSSPTGVDNQPQHFGDGTRLSIL.

The chain combines TRBV2 with TRBJ2-2, with TRBD1 as a possible D gene (7 bases). The CDR3 totals 14 residues. Trimming removed 6 bases at V and 4 bases at J, with 12 bases between. Germline-derived CDR1 and CDR2 are SNHLY and FYNNEI. CDR3 region: CASRTGTGTGELFF. The DNA of the CDR3 is TGTGCCAGCAGGACAGGGACTGGCACCGGGGAGCTGTTTTTT.